This T cell receptor beta chain was recovered during a study of blood T cell repertoires in COVID-19. Overall study: The samples span acute and convalescent COVID-19 from the United States, Italy and Spain. In each case, the material was cDNA or gDNA derived from T cells, B-cell-depleted T cells, or PBMCs.

The V segment lost 5 bases and the J segment 3 bases; nucleotides outside the gene matches: 4. Germline V gene data show CDR1 as SGHRS and CDR2 as YFSETQ. This CDR3 has 14 amino acids. Source study methods: Reference gene primer amplification gave nucleated cell count estimates. Libraries were prepared by immunoSEQ multiplex PCR; TCRdb keeps only in-frame clonotypes and omits some of them. That table gives V, J and clone size, and the DNA gave D and trimming. The sample carries 85,000 to 130,000 clones, roughly 83% recorded once. The sequenced sample was peripheral blood. This receptor was identified in a woman aged 80 or over with active or convalescent COVID-19. This chain links TRBV5-1 with TRBJ2-3, with 9 bases aligning to TRBD2. CDR3 sequence: CASRNSGRTDTQYF. The CDR3 DNA is TGCGCCAGCAGAAATAGCGGGAGAACAGATACGCAGTATTTT.